A single sample is the source of the 22 T cell receptor beta chains below, sequenced in a study of T cell repertoires in cytomegalovirus infection. The antigens for these receptors are not known. TCRdb fed the reads into MiXCR, producing one record per CDR3 protein. This table holds approximately 300,000 distinct CDR3 sequences, around 25% found once. The specimen comprised cultured PBMCs, sampled from culture after CMV antigen stimulation. Receptor source: a human donor in good health (CMV status not recorded). Some clones in this sample may be carry-over from other donors' samples.

The chain couples TRBV20-1 to TRBJ2-2; D perhaps matches TRBD2 (6 bases). Between the trimmed V and J ends, which lost 6 bases and 3 bases, there was a span of 14 bases. CDR3 size: 14 residues. Per germline, CDR1 DFQATT and CDR2 SNEGSKA (reference sequence). CDR3 DNA: TGCAGTGCAACATTCGGGACTGACACCGGGGAGCTGTTTTTT. Translation: CSATFGTDTGELFF.

This clonotype was observed at least ten times. The chain employs TRBV19 and TRBJ2-3; TRBD2 matches 14 bases. Per germline, CDR1 LNHDA and CDR2 SQIVND (reference sequence). V shed 6 bases and J 6 bases; nucleotides not matched to a gene: 2. This CDR3 contains 14 residues. CDR3 in amino acids: CASSRTSGRDTQYF. The CDR3 nucleotides read TGTGCCAGTAGCCGGACTAGCGGGAGGGATACGCAGTATTTT.

In its sample, this clonotype was seen many times. V usage is TRBV11-3 and J usage is TRBJ2-5; D possibly matches TRBD1 or TRBD2 (6 bases each). Trimming cost V 3 bases and J 5 bases, with 16 bases left between them. The CDR3 covers 15 residues. Germline-derived CDR1 and CDR2 are SGHNT and YENEEA. The CDR3 sequence is CASSLRESGAETQYF. Here the CDR3 DNA reads TGTGCCAGCAGCTTGAGGGAGTCGGGGGCGGAGACCCAGTACTTC. Looking up the rest from reference TRBV11-3 and TRBJ2-5 gives the full variable domain: EAGVVQSPRYKIIEKKQPVAFWCNPISGHNTLYWYLQNLGQGPELLIRYENEEAVDDSQLPKDRFSAERLKGVDSTLKIQPAELGDSAVYLCASSLRESGAETQYFGPGTRLLVL.

This clonotype was counted at least ten times. The chain combines TRBV7-3 with TRBJ2-2, with 9 nucleotides matching TRBD1. Per the germline V gene, CDR1 is SGHTA and CDR2 is FQGTGA. This CDR3 spans 14 amino acids. J gave up 7 bases and V 2 bases, and 2 bases lay outside the gene matches. The CDR3 DNA reads as TGTGCCAGCAGCTTAGGGACAGGGATCGGGGAGCTGTTTTTT. Translated: CASSLGTGIGELFF.

The chain is built from TRBV7-2 and TRBJ2-1; no firm D call. V was clipped by 3 bases and J by 6 bases, with 12 bases between them. Germline V gives CDR1 SGHTA, CDR2 FQGNSA. The CDR3 totals 14 residues. The CDR3 DNA sequence: TGTGCCAGCAGCTTGGGCGGAACCCCCAATGAGCAGTTCTTC. This codes for CASSLGGTPNEQFF. Complete variable domain (other parts from reference TRBV7-2 and TRBJ2-1): GAGVSQSPSNKVTEKGKDVELRCDPISGHTALYWYRQSLGQGLEFLIYFQGNSAPDKSGLPSDRFSAERTGGSVSTLTIQRTQQEDSAVYLCASSLGGTPNEQFFGPGTRLTVL.

V gene TRBV11-2 combines with J gene TRBJ2-1; TRBD2 matches at 9 bases. The V gene end was trimmed by 0 bases and the J gene end by 9 bases; junction bases not matched to a gene: 9. The CDR3 contains 16 residues. Germline V gene data show CDR1 as SGHAT and CDR2 as FQNNGV. The CDR3 nucleotides are TGTGCCAGCAGCTTAGAGGGCGGCGGGAGGGCCGTTGAGCAGTTCTTC. Its translation: CASSLEGGGRAVEQFF.

This clonotype was picked up many times. V gene TRBV7-2 combines with J gene TRBJ2-3; D gene uncertain. Germline V CDR1 and CDR2: SGHTA, FQGNSA. The CDR3 has 16 amino acids. V was pared by 5 bases and J by 0 bases, with 15 bases between. The CDR3 bases are TGTGCCAGCAGCGTAGAGAGTACGGCTAGCACAGATACGCAGTATTTT. This sequence encodes CASSVESTASTDTQYF. The full variable domain, in which reference TRBV7-2 and TRBJ2-3 provide the parts outside the CDR3, is GAGVSQSPSNKVTEKGKDVELRCDPISGHTALYWYRQSLGQGLEFLIYFQGNSAPDKSGLPSDRFSAERTGGSVSTLTIQRTQQEDSAVYLCASSVESTASTDTQYFGPGTRLTVL.

The V gene is TRBV19, the J gene TRBJ2-3, with TRBD2 matching over 12 bases. V lost 3 bases, J lost 5 bases, and 9 bases stayed unmatched. From germline, CDR1 is LNHDA and CDR2 SQIVND (reference sequence). The CDR3 sequence is 17 residues long. CDR3 residues: CASSMLGLAGLLDTQYF. DNA for the CDR3: TGTGCCAGTAGTATGTTGGGACTAGCGGGCTTGTTAGATACGCAGTATTTT.

This clonotype came up many times. The chain joins TRBV4-1 to TRBJ2-6; 8 bases align to TRBD2. The V segment lost 1 base and the J segment 1 base; nucleotides outside the gene matches: 18. From germline, CDR1 is MGHRA and CDR2 YSYEKL. This CDR3 region has 22 residues. CDR3 protein: CASSQGPIWTSRMASGANVLTF. CDR3 DNA sequence: TGCGCCAGCAGCCAAGGCCCCATTTGGACTAGCAGGATGGCTTCTGGGGCCAACGTCCTGACTTTC.

This clonotype turned up a few times. The chain carries TRBV27 and TRBJ1-1, with a tentative D call TRBD1 (5 bases). CDR3 length: 15 residues. Trimming removed 4 bases at V and 1 base at J, with 13 bases between. CDR1 is MNHEY and CDR2 is SMNVEV in the germline V gene (reference sequence). CDR3 DNA: TGTGCCAGCAGTTCCAGGGCGGGGGGGAACACTGAAGCTTTCTTT. This sequence encodes CASSSRAGGNTEAFF.

V and J are TRBV19 and TRBJ1-5; 7 positions match TRBD1. Germline assignment: CDR1 LNHDA and CDR2 SQIVND (reference sequence). The CDR3 extends over 17 amino acids. V trimming: 7 bases; J trimming: 0 bases; junction bases outside the gene matches: 12. This CDR3 is CASMGGQRSFSNQPQHF. CDR3 nucleotides: TGTGCCAGTATGGGGGGACAGAGATCGTTTAGCAATCAGCCCCAGCATTTT.

In its sample, this clonotype was seen many times. The rearrangement uses TRBV7-8 and TRBJ2-2; no firm D call. V was cut by 2 bases and J by 2 bases, with 6 bases left in between. Germline loops: CDR1 SGHVS, CDR2 FQNEAQ. The length of the CDR3 is 14 residues. CDR3 DNA: TGTGCCAGCAGCTTAATAAGAAACACCGGGGAGCTGTTTTTT. Protein sequence: CASSLIRNTGELFF.

The rearrangement joins TRBV7-9 to TRBJ2-1, with a weak D call TRBD1 (5 bases). Germline V CDR1 and CDR2: SEHNR, FQNEAQ (reference sequence). The CDR3 loop spans 12 amino acids. Trimming removed 4 bases from V and 7 bases from J, with 8 bases in between. The CDR3 protein is CASSYSGNEQFF. The CDR3 nucleotides read TGTGCCAGCAGCTACTCAGGGAATGAGCAGTTCTTC.

This clonotype was recorded many times. The genes are TRBV7-2 and TRBJ2-5; no definite D call. The CDR3 extends over 14 amino acids. The V end was cut by 6 bases, the J end by 4 bases, with 15 bases between. Germline-derived CDR1 and CDR2 are SGHTA and FQGNSA. The CDR3 here is CASRLQASLETQYF. The CDR3 coding sequence is TGTGCCAGCAGACTTCAGGCGTCGTTAGAGACCCAGTACTTC.

V and J are TRBV19 and TRBJ2-3; 7 nucleotides align to TRBD2. The CDR3 spans 13 residues. The germline V gene encodes CDR1 LNHDA and CDR2 SQIVND (reference sequence). V lost 5 bases to trimming and J lost 4 bases; unmatched junction nucleotides: 3. The CDR3 is CASSPGLPDTQYF. In DNA form, the CDR3 reads TGTGCCAGTAGTCCGGGACTACCAGATACGCAGTATTTT.

This clonotype has just a few counts. The chain uses TRBV12-3 or TRBV12-4 and TRBJ2-7, with TRBD1 matching over 10 bases. V was pared by 7 bases and J by 7 bases, with 10 bases of the junction left unmatched. This CDR3 has 14 amino acids. CDR3 bases: TGTGCCAGCAATCCGGGACAGGGGACGAATGAGCAGTACTTC. Its protein is CASNPGQGTNEQYF.

In this sample, this clonotype turned up a few times. The rearrangement joins TRBV6-5 to TRBJ2-6; TRBD2 matches at 12 bases. The CDR3 loop spans 16 amino acids. Unmatched junction bases numbered 3, after V lost 9 bases and J lost 0 bases. CDR1 is MNHEY, CDR2 SVGAGI, per germline. CDR3 in DNA: TGTGCCAGAGGACTAGCGGGAACCTCTGGGGCCAACGTCCTGACTTTC. This gives the protein CARGLAGTSGANVLTF.

CDR3 in DNA: TGTGCCAGCAGTTTAACGGGCGCCGCCCATGGCTACACCTTC. Its protein is CASSLTGAAHGYTF. The rearrangement links TRBV27 to TRBJ1-2; D remains unclear. The V gene lost 2 bases and the J gene lost 6 bases, with 13 bases spanning the gap. This CDR3 has 14 amino acids. Germline CDR1 MNHEY, CDR2 SMNVEV (reference sequence).

This clonotype appeared a few times. The chain links TRBV12-3 or TRBV12-4 to TRBJ1-5; D is possibly TRBD1 (5 bases). V lost 7 bases, J lost 4 bases, and 17 bases lay in between. This CDR3 spans 15 amino acids. The CDR3 is CASTLEGALNQPQHF. CDR3 nucleotides: TGTGCCAGCACCCTCGAAGGGGCGCTAAATCAGCCCCAGCATTTT.

The J gene is TRBJ1-1, the V gene TRBV6-2 or TRBV6-3; D remains unclear. The CDR3 consists of 14 residues. V was clipped by 3 bases and J by 3 bases, with 11 bases between them. Germline CDR1 reads MNHEY; CDR2 reads SVGEGT. CDR3 sequence (DNA): TGTGCCAGCAGTTATCGTGATCCGCACACTGAAGCTTTCTTT. It is translated as CASSYRDPHTEAFF.

In nucleotides, the CDR3 is TGTGCCAGCAGTTCCCGGACTAGCAGCAGGGAGCAGTTCTTC. Translation: CASSSRTSSREQFF. The chain combines TRBV27 with TRBJ2-1; 8 nucleotides match TRBD2. Losses at the gene ends were 4 bases for V and 10 bases for J; bases not matched to a gene: 9. Germline V gives CDR1 MNHEY, CDR2 SMNVEV (reference sequence). The CDR3 spans 14 residues.

A few counts support this clonotype. V is TRBV7-3 and J is TRBJ2-6; 10 bases line up with TRBD1. CDR1 is SGHTA and CDR2 is FQGTGA in the germline V gene. The junction had 10 bases not matched to a gene; V was cut back by 5 bases and J by 3 bases. The CDR3 is made up of 18 amino acids. DNA for the CDR3: TGTGCCAGCAGCCCAGGGGGGACAGGGGCCCGTGGGGCCAACGTCCTGACTTTC. It encodes CASSPGGTGARGANVLTF.